The source of this TCR beta chain is a study of glioma-infiltrating T cells after dendritic cell vaccination. Comment on this clone: This sequence is one base from a far larger clone and is likely a read error. Different DNA sequences within this sample yield the same CDR3.

J lost 7 bases, V lost 5 bases, and 7 bases had no gene match. The CDR3 consists of 13 residues. Per germline, CDR1 SGHAT and CDR2 FQNNGV. Clones were read by immunoSEQ multiplex PCR, and TCRdb kept only the in-frame ones, dropping some. This table has around 83,000 clones, 85% appearing once. Sample time point: after dendritic cell vaccination, including at tumor progression/relapse. Material: blood, obtained after dendritic cell vaccination. The TCR comes from a human donor with glioblastoma. V is TRBV11-2 and J is TRBJ2-7; TRBD1 matches 8 bases. In DNA, the CDR3 is TGTGCCAGCAGCCAAAGGACAGGGAGGGAGCAGTACTTC. Its translation: CASSQRTGREQYF.